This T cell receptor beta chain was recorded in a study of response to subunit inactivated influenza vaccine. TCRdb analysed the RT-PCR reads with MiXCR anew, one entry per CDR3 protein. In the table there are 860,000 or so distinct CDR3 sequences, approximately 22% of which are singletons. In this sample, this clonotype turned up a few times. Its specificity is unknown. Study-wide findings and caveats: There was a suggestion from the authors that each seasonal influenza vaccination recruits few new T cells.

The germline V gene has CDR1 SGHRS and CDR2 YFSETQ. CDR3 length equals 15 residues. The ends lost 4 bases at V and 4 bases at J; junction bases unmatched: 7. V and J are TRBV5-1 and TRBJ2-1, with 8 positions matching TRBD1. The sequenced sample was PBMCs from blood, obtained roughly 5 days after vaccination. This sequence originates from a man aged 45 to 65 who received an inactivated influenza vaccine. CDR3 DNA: TGCGCCAGCAGCGGCGGGACAGGACTGTACAATGAGCAGTTCTTC. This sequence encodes CASSGGTGLYNEQFF.